This TCR beta chain derives from a study of Ad26.COV2.S vaccination and SARS-CoV-2 variants. The length of the CDR3 is 18 residues. Germline V lookup: CDR1 SEHNR, CDR2 FQNEAQ (reference sequence). V trimming: 0 bases; J trimming: 4 bases; junction bases outside the gene matches: 12. Treatment defined: approximately 18 received Ad26.COV2.S at low or high dose, single or two shots; roughly 5 received placebo; per-sample allocation not given. Each sample was drawn 63 days after the first injection (of vaccine or placebo). Repertoires were generated with immunoSEQ multiplex PCR, while TCRdb's copy carries only in-frame clones and drops some. The sample lists 300,000 to 400,000 clones, around 89% seen once, with roughly 5% in the top ten.

The chain employs TRBV7-9 and TRBJ2-7; TRBD1 matches at 10 bases. This sequence was found in a person aged 18-60 years who received the Ad26.COV2.S COVID-19 vaccine or a placebo. The input for sequencing was peripheral blood, taken in a trial of Ad26.COV2.S vaccine versus placebo. CDR3 bases: TGTGCCAGCAGCTTAGCTCATATGACAGGGGGCCCAGTGTACGAGCAGTACTTC. Translation gives CASSLAHMTGGPVYEQYF. The complete variable domain, with remaining parts taken from reference TRBV7-9 and TRBJ2-7, reads DTGVSQNPRHKITKRGQNVTFRCDPISEHNRLYWYRQTLGQGPEFLTYFQNEAQLEKSRLLSDRFSAERPKGSFSTLEIQRTEQGDSAMYLCASSLAHMTGGPVYEQYFGPGTRLTVT.